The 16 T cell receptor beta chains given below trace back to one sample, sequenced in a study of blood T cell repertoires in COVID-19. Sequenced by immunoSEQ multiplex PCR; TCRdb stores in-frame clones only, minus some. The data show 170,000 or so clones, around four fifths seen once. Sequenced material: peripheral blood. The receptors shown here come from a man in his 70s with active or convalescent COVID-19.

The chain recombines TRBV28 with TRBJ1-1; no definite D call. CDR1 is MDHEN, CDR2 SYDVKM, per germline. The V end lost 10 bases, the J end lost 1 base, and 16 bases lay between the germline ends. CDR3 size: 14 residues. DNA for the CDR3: TGTGCCACCCTAATGTCCCCCCCGAACACTGAAGCTTTCTTT. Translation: CATLMSPPNTEAFF.

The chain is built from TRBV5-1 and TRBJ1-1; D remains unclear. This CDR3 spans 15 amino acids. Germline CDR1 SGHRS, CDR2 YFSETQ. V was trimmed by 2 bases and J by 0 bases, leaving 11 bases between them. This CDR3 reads CASSLFGVMNTEAFF. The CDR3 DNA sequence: TGCGCCAGCAGCTTATTTGGAGTAATGAACACTGAAGCTTTCTTT.

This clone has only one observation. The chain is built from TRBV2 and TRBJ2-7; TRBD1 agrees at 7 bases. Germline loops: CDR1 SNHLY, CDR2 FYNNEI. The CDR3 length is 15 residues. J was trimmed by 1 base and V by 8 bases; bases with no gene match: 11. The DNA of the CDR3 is TGTGCCAGCCGTCCCGGGACAGCTAGTTCCTACGAGCAGTACTTC. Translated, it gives CASRPGTASSYEQYF.

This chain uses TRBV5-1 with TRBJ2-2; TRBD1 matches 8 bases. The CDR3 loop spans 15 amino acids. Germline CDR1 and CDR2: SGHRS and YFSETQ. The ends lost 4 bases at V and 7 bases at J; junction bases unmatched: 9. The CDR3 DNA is TGCGCCAGCAGCACAGGACAGGGTTCGGTCGGGGAGCTGTTTTTT. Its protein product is CASSTGQGSVGELFF.

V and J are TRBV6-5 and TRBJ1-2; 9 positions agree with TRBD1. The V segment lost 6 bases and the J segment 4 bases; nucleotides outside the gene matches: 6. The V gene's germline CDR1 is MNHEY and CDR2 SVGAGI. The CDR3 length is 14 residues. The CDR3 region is CASRLGQGIYGYTF. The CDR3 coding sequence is TGTGCCAGCAGACTGGGACAGGGTATCTATGGCTACACCTTC.

CDR3 nucleotides: TGTGCCTGGAGTGTAGGGACTAGTTTCTACGAGCAGTACTTC. Amino acid sequence: CAWSVGTSFYEQYF. The rearrangement uses TRBV30 and TRBJ2-7; 8 bases are a match to TRBD2. CDR1 GTSNPN and CDR2 SVGIG come from the germline V gene (reference sequence). The V gene end was trimmed by 0 bases and the J gene end by 3 bases; junction bases not matched to a gene: 4. The CDR3 extends over 14 amino acids.

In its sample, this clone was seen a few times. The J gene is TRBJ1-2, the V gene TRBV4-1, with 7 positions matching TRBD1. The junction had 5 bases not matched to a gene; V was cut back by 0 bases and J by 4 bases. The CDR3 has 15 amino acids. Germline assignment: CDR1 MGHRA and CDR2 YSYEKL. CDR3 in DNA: TGCGCCAGCAGCCAAGAGAGGGGGCTTCTCTATGGCTACACCTTC. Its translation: CASSQERGLLYGYTF.

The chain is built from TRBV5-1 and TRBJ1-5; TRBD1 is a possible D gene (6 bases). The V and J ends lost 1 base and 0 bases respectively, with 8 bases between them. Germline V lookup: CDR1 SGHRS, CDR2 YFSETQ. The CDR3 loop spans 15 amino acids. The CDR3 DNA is TGCGCCAGCAGCTTGACAGGGAGTAGCAATCAGCCCCAGCATTTT. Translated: CASSLTGSSNQPQHF.

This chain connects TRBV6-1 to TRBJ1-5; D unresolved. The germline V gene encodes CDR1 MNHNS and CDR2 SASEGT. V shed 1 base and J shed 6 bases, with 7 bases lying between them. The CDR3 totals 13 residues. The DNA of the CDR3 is TGTGCCAGCAGTGAAGGTTCCAGTCAGCCCCAGCATTTT. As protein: CASSEGSSQPQHF.

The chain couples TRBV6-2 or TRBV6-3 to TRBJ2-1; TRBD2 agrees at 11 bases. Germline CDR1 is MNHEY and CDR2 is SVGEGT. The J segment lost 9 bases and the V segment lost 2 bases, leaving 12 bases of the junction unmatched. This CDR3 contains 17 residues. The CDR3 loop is CASSYRIAGGFTGEQFF. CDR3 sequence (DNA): TGTGCCAGCAGTTACCGGATAGCGGGGGGGTTTACGGGTGAGCAGTTCTTC.

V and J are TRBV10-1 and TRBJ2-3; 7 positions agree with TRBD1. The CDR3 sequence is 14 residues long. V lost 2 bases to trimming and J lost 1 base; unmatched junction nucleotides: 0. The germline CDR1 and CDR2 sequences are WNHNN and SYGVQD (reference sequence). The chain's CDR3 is CASSEGQGTDTQYF. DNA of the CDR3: TGCGCCAGCAGTGAGGGACAGGGCACAGATACGCAGTATTTT.

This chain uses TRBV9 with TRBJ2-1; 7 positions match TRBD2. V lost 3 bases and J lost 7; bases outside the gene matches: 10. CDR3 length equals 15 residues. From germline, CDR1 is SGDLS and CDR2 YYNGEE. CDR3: CASSAESGVWNEQFF. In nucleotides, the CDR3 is TGTGCCAGCAGCGCGGAGAGCGGGGTCTGGAATGAGCAGTTCTTC.

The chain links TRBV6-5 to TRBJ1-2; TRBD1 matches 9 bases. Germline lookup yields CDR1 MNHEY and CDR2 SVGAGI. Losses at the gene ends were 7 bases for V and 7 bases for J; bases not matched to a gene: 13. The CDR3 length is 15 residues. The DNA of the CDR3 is TGTGCCAGCACCCTGAGCGCGGGACAGGGTTTTGGCTACACCTTC. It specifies CASTLSAGQGFGYTF.

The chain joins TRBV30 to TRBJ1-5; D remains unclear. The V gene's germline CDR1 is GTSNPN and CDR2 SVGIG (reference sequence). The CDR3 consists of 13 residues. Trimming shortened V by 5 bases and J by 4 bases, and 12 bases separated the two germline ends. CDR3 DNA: TGTGCCTGGGCCTCAGGAGGTAATCAGCCCCAGCATTTT. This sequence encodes CAWASGGNQPQHF.

The chain's CDR3 is CASSGWTSGGYEQYF. In DNA form, the CDR3 reads TGTGCCAGCAGCGGGTGGACTAGCGGGGGTTACGAGCAGTACTTC. V gene TRBV11-2 combines with J gene TRBJ2-7; 13 positions match TRBD2. Germline CDR1 is SGHAT and CDR2 is FQNNGV. The CDR3 is 15 residues long. The junction had 5 bases not matched to a gene; V was cut back by 5 bases and J by 4 bases.

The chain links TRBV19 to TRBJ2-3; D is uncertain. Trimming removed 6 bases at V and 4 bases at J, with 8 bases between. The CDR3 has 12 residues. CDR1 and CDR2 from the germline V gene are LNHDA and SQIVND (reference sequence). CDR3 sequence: CASSLVPDTQYF. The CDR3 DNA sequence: TGTGCCAGTAGCTTAGTCCCAGATACGCAGTATTTT.